This TCR beta chain is drawn from a study of neurological immune-mediated disorders. Each CDR3 protein is one row after TCRdb ran MiXCR on the 5' RACE reads. The sample consists of about 50,000 distinct CDR3 sequences, 10% of them appearing once. In this sample, this clonotype turned up many times. What it binds is not known. General study findings and limits: The most TCR clonal expansion was seen in HTLV-1-associated myelopathy, whereas the least was seen in multiple sclerosis, below the level in healthy controls.

The V gene's germline CDR1 is SGDLS and CDR2 YYNGEE. The CDR3 covers 14 residues. Trimming removed 0 bases from V and 8 bases from J, with 12 bases in between. This receptor was obtained from a man aged 65 to 79 with HTLV-1-associated myelopathy (HAM/TSP). The rearrangement joins TRBV9 to TRBJ2-4; D might be TRBD2 (5 bases). Sequencing was performed on PBMCs. Here the CDR3 reads CASSVGGSDDIQYF. The CDR3 bases are TGTGCCAGCAGCGTAGGTGGTAGCGACGACATTCAGTACTTC.